Here is one T cell receptor beta chain with its context. A single count supports this clone. Its antigen is not yet known. The sample holds no much larger clone one base away, and base qualities are not on file. TCRbeta CDR3 regions were amplified from genomic DNA by means of the immunoSEQ Assay, a bias-controlled multiplex PCR. Per the original workflow: Nucleated cell counts per sample were estimated from amplification of reference gene primers within the assay. To quantify the absolute abundance of each unique TCRbeta CDR3 rearrangement, sequence reads were collapsed and filtered. For each sample, productive Simpson clonality was calculated as the square root of Simpson's diversity index across productive rearrangements. TCRdb provides this immuneACCESS table in a form limited to in-frame rearrangements. Some clones are lacking; in checked studies, under half of them reflect an unresolved V gene, and why the rest are absent is not known. V, J and clone size were drawn from that table, and D and trimming were deduced from the DNA. The sample table contains roughly 250,000 clones; only one count was recorded for approximately 87% of them. The biggest ten clones account for approximately 12% of the sample.

One collaborating source in Seattle enrolled patients during active infection and followed them longitudinally through the course of disease. Collaborating institutions collected whole blood in K2EDTA tubes following their own protocols. For TCRbeta analysis, collaborators shipped samples in one of three forms: frozen whole blood, isolated PBMCs, or DNA extracted from either of those sample types. These data are taken from a study of blood T cell repertoires in COVID-19 (dated by TCRdb to about 2020). For the study in its entirety: Collaborator samples came from the United States, Italy and Spain and covered acute and convalescent phases of COVID-19. Sample metadata almost always included a de-identified subject ID, COVID-19 status, age in years and sex. Where available, HLA class I and class II types were obtained from metadata supplied by the sample provider rather than from assay-based typing. Subjects who had been exposed to COVID-19, were actively infected with it, or had recovered from it provided the deeply sampled blood TCRbeta repertoires that made up the dataset. The samples were drawn from the first 160 participants of the ongoing ImmuneRACE study and from more than 1,000 subjects provided by 6 global collaborators. A freely available public database, intended as a resource for researchers studying the immune response to SARS-CoV-2, is where the repertoires were released. The material from the prospective study consisted of cDNA or gDNA derived from T cells, B-cell-depleted T cells, or PBMCs.

Trimming takes 4 bases from V and 4 bases from J, and the germline ends sit 11 bases apart. The CDR3 covers 13 residues, taking in both the cysteine and the phenylalanine. The kept DNA is CDR3 alone, 39 bases in frame from the first base. Based on the germline V gene, the CDR1 and CDR2 sequences are SNHLY and FYNNEI. Results and caveats for the whole study, not just this receptor: Clinical and demographic metadata were provided uncurated, with the amount varying by source and participant.

The origin of this receptor is a woman in her thirties with COVID-19, enrolled during active disease. The receptor chain draws on TRBV2 and TRBJ2-7, with no D gene named confidently. The sample was peripheral blood. The CDR3 in this case is CASSVRVRYEQYF. The bases read TGTGCCAGCAGTGTTCGGGTCCGGTACGAGCAGTACTTC.